These 30 T cell receptor beta chains originate from one sample sequenced in a study of T-cell reconstitution after alpha-beta-depleted transplantation in children. This sample's TCRbeta library carried unique molecular identifier barcodes. TCRdb itself ran the PCR reads through MiXCR, one entry per CDR3 protein. In the table there are 450,000 to 600,000 distinct CDR3 sequences, roughly a tenth of which are singletons. Specimen: PBMCs, collected before TCRalphabeta/CD19-depleted stem cell transplant. All receptors come from a child aged 2 to 10 with inherited bone marrow failure, due to receive a stem cell transplant.

Many counts were recorded for this clonotype. J is TRBJ2-5 and V is TRBV5-1; 7 bases match TRBD1. V was pared by 3 bases and J by 2 bases, with 4 bases of the junction left unmatched. The V gene's germline CDR1 is SGHRS and CDR2 YFSETQ. This CDR3 is 14 amino acids long. The CDR3 nucleotides are TGCGCCAGCAGCTCTGGACAGGCACAAGAGACCCAGTACTTC. Its protein product is CASSSGQAQETQYF.

The table lists this clonotype with many counts. The V gene is TRBV6-5, the J gene TRBJ1-1, with no clear D. The germline CDR1 and CDR2 sequences are MNHEY and SVGAGI. The germline V and J ends were trimmed by 6 bases and 6 bases, with 14 bases remaining between them. The CDR3 sequence is 13 residues long. CDR3 bases: TGTGCCAGCAGACGCACAAATAAGCCTGAAGCTTTCTTT. Amino acids: CASRRTNKPEAFF.

J is TRBJ2-7 and V is TRBV2, with D perhaps matching TRBD2 (5 bases). The germline V gene has CDR1 SNHLY and CDR2 FYNNEI. This CDR3 has 14 amino acids. V was cut by 6 bases and J by 2 bases, with 14 bases left in between. The CDR3 protein is CASRRELPPYEQYF. CDR3 in DNA: TGTGCCAGCAGGAGGGAACTACCTCCCTACGAGCAGTACTTC. Variable domain in full (rest from reference TRBV2 and TRBJ2-7): EPEVTQTPSHQVTQMGQEVILRCVPISNHLYFYWYRQILGQKVEFLVSFYNNEISEKSEIFDDQFSVERPDGSNFTLKIRSTKLEDSAMYFCASRRELPPYEQYFGPGTRLTVT.

This clonotype has ten or more counts. The chain uses TRBV29-1 and TRBJ2-1; 9 bases line up with TRBD2. Germline V gene lookup returns CDR1 SQVTM and CDR2 ANQGSEA. This CDR3 region has 13 residues. Trimming removed 6 bases from V and 12 bases from J; junction bases left unmatched: 12. CDR3 protein: CSVSGTSSIGQFF. The CDR3 coding sequence is TGCAGCGTCTCCGGGACTAGCTCTATAGGGCAGTTCTTC.

This sequence joins TRBV7-9 and TRBJ2-7; a possible D gene is TRBD1 (6 bases). Trimming left V 4 bases short and J 7 bases short, with 11 bases between. There are 12 residues in the CDR3. Germline CDR1 is SEHNR and CDR2 is FQNEAQ (reference sequence). The DNA of the CDR3 is TGTGCCAGCAGCTCCACAGGGTGGGAGCAGTACTTC. Translated, it gives CASSSTGWEQYF.

This clonotype appeared many times. The rearrangement joins TRBV5-1 to TRBJ2-2; TRBD2 matches 12 bases. Per the germline V gene, CDR1 is SGHRS and CDR2 is YFSETQ. This CDR3 is 16 amino acids long. The ends lost 0 bases at V and 5 bases at J; junction bases unmatched: 2. This chain's CDR3 is CASSLEGTSGTGELFF. DNA for the CDR3: TGCGCCAGCAGCTTGGAAGGGACTAGCGGGACCGGGGAGCTGTTTTTT. The complete variable domain, with remaining parts taken from reference TRBV5-1 and TRBJ2-2, reads KAGVTQTPRYLIKTRGQQVTLSCSPISGHRSVSWYQQTPGQGLQFLFEYFSETQRNKGNFPGRFSGRQFSNSRSEMNVSTLELGDSALYLCASSLEGTSGTGELFFGEGSRLTVL.

In its sample, this clonotype was seen many times. The chain couples TRBV6-1 to TRBJ1-1, with TRBD1 matching 7 bases. V was pared by 6 bases and J by 7 bases, with 8 bases of the junction left unmatched. Germline lookup yields CDR1 MNHNS and CDR2 SASEGT. The CDR3 contains 13 residues. CDR3 residues: CASSLRTGGEAFF. DNA for the CDR3: TGTGCCAGCAGCCTAAGGACAGGTGGTGAAGCTTTCTTT.

As to this clonotype: A much larger clone is a single base away; this may be a read error. This chain joins TRBV12-3 or TRBV12-4 and TRBJ2-1; D possibly corresponds to TRBD1 (5 bases). This CDR3 contains 12 residues. The V gene lost 4 bases and the J gene lost 12 bases, with 13 bases spanning the gap. Written as DNA, the CDR3 is TGTGCCAGCAGTTCAGGGAATCCGGGGCAGTTCTTC. Encoded protein: CASSSGNPGQFF.

This clonotype occurred many times. The V call is TRBV4-2, the J call TRBJ2-1; D may be TRBD2 (5 bases). CDR3 length: 15 amino acids. The germline V gene has CDR1 LGHNA and CDR2 YNFKEQ. V dropped 6 bases and J dropped 1 base, with 13 bases sitting between them. CDR3 DNA sequence: TGTGCCAGCAGATCGACCCGCGGGTCCTACAATGAGCAGTTCTTC. Encoded protein: CASRSTRGSYNEQFF.

This chain uses TRBV10-3 with TRBJ1-6; no firm D call. Between the trimmed V and J ends, which lost 5 bases and 0 bases, there was a span of 11 bases. The CDR3 is 16 amino acids. Germline V gives CDR1 ENHRY, CDR2 SYGVKD. In DNA, the CDR3 is TGTGCCATCAGTCCGGACCCGAGCTCCTATAATTCACCCCTCCACTTT. Amino acids: CAISPDPSSYNSPLHF.

CDR3 protein: CASSYSTEAFF. The CDR3 DNA follows: TGTGCCAGCAGTTACTCAACTGAAGCTTTCTTT. The chain is built from TRBV6-2 or TRBV6-3 and TRBJ1-1, with D unclear. Germline CDR1 and CDR2: MNHEY and SVGEGT. This CDR3 is 11 amino acids long. V was trimmed by 0 bases and J by 5 bases, leaving 1 base between them.

This clonotype was detected ten times or more. This sequence joins TRBV28 and TRBJ2-6; weak D call: TRBD1 (6 bases). The V gene lost 5 bases and the J gene lost 5 bases, with 16 bases spanning the gap. From germline, CDR1 is MDHEN and CDR2 SYDVKM. The CDR3 is 16 amino acids. The CDR3 DNA follows: TGTGCCAGCAGTAATAACAGGGCATCAAGGGCCAACGTCCTGACTTTC. As protein: CASSNNRASRANVLTF.

This clonotype was recorded a few times. This chain connects TRBV5-1 to TRBJ2-5; D is perhaps TRBD1 or TRBD2 (6 bases each). This CDR3 has 13 amino acids. V lost 6 bases and J 2 bases, leaving 11 bases between the germline ends. Germline loops: CDR1 SGHRS, CDR2 YFSETQ. The chain's CDR3 is CASTEGGQETQYF. In nucleotides, the CDR3 is TGCGCCAGCACAGAGGGGGGACAAGAGACCCAGTACTTC.

For this clonotype: A single base separates this from a much larger clone, so it may be a read error. V and J are TRBV27 and TRBJ2-7; D unresolved. The CDR3 has 13 residues. Trimming shortened V by 4 bases and J by 2 bases, and 9 bases separated the two germline ends. The V gene's germline CDR1 is MNHEY and CDR2 SMNVEV (reference sequence). The CDR3 sequence: CASSSPRAYEQYF. In nucleotides, the CDR3 is TGTGCCAGCAGTTCCCCACGTGCCTACGAGCAGTACTTC.

This clonotype was recorded many times. The V call is TRBV29-1, the J call TRBJ2-7; 9 bases are a match to TRBD1. The germline V gene has CDR1 SQVTM and CDR2 ANQGSEA. The V and J ends lost 6 bases and 5 bases, in that order; junction bases with no gene match: 8. The CDR3 has 13 amino acids. Written as DNA, the CDR3 is TGCAGCGTATCGACCGGGACAGGGAACGAGCAGTACTTC. This gives the protein CSVSTGTGNEQYF.

This clonotype was observed a few times. The gene calls are TRBV24-1 and TRBJ2-1; the D is unclear. The germline V gene encodes CDR1 KGHDR and CDR2 SFDVKD. This CDR3 region has 13 residues. Trimming took 3 bases from V and 8 from J, leaving 10 bases between them. CDR3 DNA: TGTGCCACCAGTGATCTACAGCTCGATGAGCAGTTCTTC. It encodes CATSDLQLDEQFF.

This clonotype was counted only a few times. This chain connects TRBV29-1 to TRBJ1-1; no clear D. CDR1 and CDR2 (germline): SQVTM, ANQGSEA. The CDR3 contains 13 residues. Trimming took off 5 bases at V and 1 base at J, with 11 bases between the two ends. The CDR3 region is CSVPPPPNTEAFF. The CDR3 region has the DNA TGCAGCGTTCCCCCGCCGCCGAACACTGAAGCTTTCTTT.

This clonotype has ten or more counts. The V and J genes are TRBV6-5 and TRBJ2-1; 13 bases fit TRBD2. This CDR3 has 17 amino acids. With 1 base clipped from V and 6 bases from J, the junction kept 6 bases outside the gene matches. Per germline, CDR1 MNHEY and CDR2 SVGAGI. The CDR3 region has the DNA TGTGCCAGCAGTTACTGGGGGACTAGCGGGATAGGCAATGAGCAGTTCTTC. Protein sequence: CASSYWGTSGIGNEQFF.

This clonotype was observed at least ten times. The gene calls are TRBV3-1 and TRBJ2-1; the match to TRBD2 covers 9 bases. From germline, CDR1 is LGHDT and CDR2 YNNKEL (reference sequence). J gave up 5 bases and V 0 bases, and 8 bases lay outside the gene matches. This CDR3 comprises 17 residues. In DNA form, the CDR3 reads TGTGCCAGCAGCCAAGACAGGGGCGGGAGGGTTGACAATGAGCAGTTCTTC. Encoded protein: CASSQDRGGRVDNEQFF.

This clonotype occurred many times. V gene TRBV11-2 combines with J gene TRBJ1-1; TRBD1 might be the D (6 bases). Germline CDR1 is SGHAT and CDR2 is FQNNGV. The V gene lost 4 bases and the J gene lost 1 base, with 16 bases spanning the gap. There are 16 residues in the CDR3. The CDR3 protein is CASSSSPGTRNTEAFF. The CDR3 DNA sequence: TGTGCCAGCAGCTCGAGCCCCGGGACAAGGAACACTGAAGCTTTCTTT. The variable domain in full, completed from reference TRBV11-2 and TRBJ1-1, reads EAGVAQSPRYKIIEKRQSVAFWCNPISGHATLYWYQQILGQGPKLLIQFQNNGVVDDSQLPKDRFSAERLKGVDSTLKIQPAKLEDSAVYLCASSSSPGTRNTEAFFGQGTRLTVV.

This clonotype was detected many times. V is TRBV4-1 and J is TRBJ2-3; D not resolved. The ends were cut back, 4 bases at V and 4 bases at J, with 9 bases in the middle. Germline CDR1 is MGHRA and CDR2 is YSYEKL. CDR3 length: 13 amino acids. This CDR3 reads CASSLFRADTQYF. The CDR3 nucleotides read TGCGCCAGCAGCCTTTTCCGAGCAGATACGCAGTATTTT.

The sample holds many counts of this clonotype. The chain combines TRBV28 with TRBJ2-1, with D tentatively TRBD2 (6 bases). Trimming stripped 5 bases from V and 5 bases from J, with 22 bases between. The CDR3 length is 17 residues. The germline V gene has CDR1 MDHEN and CDR2 SYDVKM. The CDR3 protein is CASSPPPGPRRDNEQFF. Written as DNA, the CDR3 is TGTGCCAGCAGTCCCCCCCCGGGACCCCGGAGGGACAATGAGCAGTTCTTC.

The table lists this clonotype with many counts. Compared with germline, one end of the junction differs, possibly owing to a read error. The chain has TRBV5-4 and TRBJ2-3, with unresolved D. The length of the CDR3 is 15 residues. CDR1 is SGHNT, CDR2 YYREEE, per germline (reference sequence). The DNA of the CDR3 is TGCGCCAGCAGCTTGGAAGTCAGCAGCACAGATACGCAGTATTTT. This translates into CASSLEVSSTDTQYF.

The chain carries TRBV27 and TRBJ1-6; no definite D call. V gave up 6 bases and J gave up 16 bases, with 16 bases separating them. The CDR3 has 12 amino acids. Per the germline V gene, CDR1 is MNHEY and CDR2 is SMNVEV (reference sequence). CDR3 nucleotide sequence: TGTGCCAGCAGCTCTAATCGGGTCTCACTCCACTTT. Translated: CASSSNRVSLHF.

A few counts support this clonotype. The rearrangement links TRBV5-1 to TRBJ2-2, with 11 nucleotides matching TRBD2. This CDR3 is 16 amino acids long. Germline CDR1 SGHRS, CDR2 YFSETQ. V trimming: 3 bases; J trimming: 1 base; junction bases outside the gene matches: 2. The CDR3 loop reads CASSSGTSGNTGELFF. In nucleotides, the CDR3 is TGCGCCAGCAGCTCAGGGACTAGCGGGAACACCGGGGAGCTGTTTTTT.

The rearrangement joins TRBV6-5 to TRBJ1-1; D call uncertain. This CDR3 spans 14 amino acids. CDR1 and CDR2 (germline): MNHEY, SVGAGI. V was clipped by 5 bases and J by 10 bases, with 20 bases between them. The chain's CDR3 is CASSVTSMNSVAFF. CDR3 DNA: TGTGCCAGCAGTGTAACAAGCATGAACAGTGTAGCTTTCTTT.

There are many counts of this clonotype. The chain employs TRBV6-2 or TRBV6-3 and TRBJ2-1; 8 positions agree with TRBD2. V dropped 4 bases and J dropped 3; count of bases not matched to a gene: 11. Per the germline V gene, CDR1 is MNHEY and CDR2 is SVGEGT. This CDR3 has 17 residues. The CDR3 loop is CASSSPLSGKIYNEQFF. The CDR3 region has the DNA TGTGCCAGCAGTTCTCCCCTTAGCGGGAAGATCTACAATGAGCAGTTCTTC.

This clonotype was observed at least ten times. This chain links TRBV20-1 with TRBJ2-2; possibly TRBD2 for D (5 bases). V lost 1 base, J lost 2 bases, and 11 bases lay in between. The V gene's germline CDR1 is DFQATT and CDR2 SNEGSKA (reference sequence). The CDR3 runs 15 residues. The CDR3: CSARGLRANTGELFF. The DNA for the CDR3 is TGCAGTGCTAGAGGGTTGCGGGCCAACACCGGGGAGCTGTTTTTT.

This clonotype appeared many times. V and J are TRBV28 and TRBJ1-2, with D unresolved. Trimming removed 2 bases at V and 8 bases at J, with 12 bases between. Looked up from germline, CDR1 is MDHEN and CDR2 is SYDVKM. The CDR3 is 13 amino acids. CDR3 DNA sequence: TGTGCCAGCAGTTTAGCCCAGGTCGGGGGCTACACCTTC. Its protein is CASSLAQVGGYTF.

Only a few counts were recorded for this clonotype. V is TRBV10-3 and J is TRBJ2-1, with 10 bases identical to TRBD2. The germline gives CDR1 ENHRY, CDR2 SYGVKD. Trimming at V came to 8 bases and at J to 5 bases, leaving 0 bases not matched to a gene. This CDR3 is 12 amino acids long. CDR3 in amino acids: CAIGTSDNEQFF. Written as DNA, the CDR3 is TGTGCCATCGGGACTAGCGACAATGAGCAGTTCTTC.